This TCR beta chain was recorded in a study of CXCR3-negative and CXCR3-positive naive CD8 T cells (dated by TCRdb to the late 2010s). Background on the whole study: In total, approximately 130 million TRB reads were obtained, corresponding to roughly 1.5 +/- 0.3 million reads per library. Diversity and physicochemical repertoire analyses were performed on approximately 10 donors pooled from two independent experiments. Naive subsets from about five donors and memory cells from 3 donors were included in the TRBV-TRBJ cluster analysis.

Overall study outcomes, separate from this receptor: Because CXCR3 expression was partially decreased after cryopreservation, freshly isolated PBMCs were used for most assays. Because surface CD5, which is linked to self-reactivity in mice, was comparable between the naive subsets, TCR interaction strength was also inferred from TRB CDR3 physicochemical properties. Compared with CXCR3-negative naive cells, CXCR3-positive naive cells had TRB CDR3s with higher hydrophobicity (lower Kidera factor 4), lower energy, and higher strength and volume indices. Repertoire diversity was comparably high in both naive subsets but much lower in memory CD8+ T cells. Similar TRBV-TRBJ usage was shown by naive CXCR3-negative and CXCR3-positive cells from the same donor, whereas distinct patterns were shown by memory cells.

TCRdb records NextSeq 550 as the sequencer. The Human TCR Profiling Kit (MiLaboratory) was used to prepare UMI-labeled 5' RACE TRB cDNA libraries. The full amount of extracted RNA was used for cDNA synthesis, and the full amount of resulting cDNA was used for PCR amplification. Libraries were prepared in parallel using an identical number of PCR cycles. The original methods were these. With a minimum of two reads required per UMI, MIGEC and MiXCR pulled out about 52,000 +/- 9,100 unique UMI-labeled TRB cDNA molecules from each library. On average, approximately 40,000 +/- 10,000 functional in-frame TRB CDR3 nucleotide clonotypes lacking stop codons were found per library. After each sample was downsampled to 5000 UMI-labeled TRB molecules, VDJtools was used to calculate diversity metrics such as normalized Shannon-Wiener and Chao1. For the central five CDR3 residues, VDJtools calculated physicochemical properties weighted by clonotype size, namely interaction energy, strength, volume and Kidera factor 4. Following reprocessing of the reads by TCRdb, the data hold one row per CDR3 protein sequence and no DNA is available. TCRdb's processing, not the study's, gives the V and J calls here. The sample's clone listing holds tens of thousands of distinct CDR3 sequences. Around 4.9% of the sample comes from the top ten.

Notes on this clonotype: The target of this receptor is not known.

Each CD8+ T cell subset was flow-sorted in triplicate, with 250,000 to 350,000 cells per subset placed directly into RLT lysis buffer. To exclude memory contaminants, naive CD8+ T cells were stringently defined as CD45RO-CCR7+CD27+CD95-. Standard density gradient centrifugation was used to isolate peripheral blood mononuclear cells from buffy coats. Naive CXCR3-negative and CXCR3-positive CD8+ T cells were flow-sorted using a FACSAria III. An RNeasy Mini Kit was used to extract total RNA from the sorted cells. The CDR3 holds 13 amino acids from the cysteine to the phenylalanine. No DNA is recorded. The germline V gene (reference sequence) specifies GTSNPN as CDR1 and SVGIG as CDR2.

The chain is made from TRBV30 and TRBJ1-1. The sample comprised naive CXCR3+ CD8+ T cells from blood. The intended sense of this specimen's cell subset or site label: CD45RO-CCR7+CD27+CD95- naive CD8+ T cells expressing CXCR3 (TNR3+). This TCR was sampled from a human donor in good health. Some clones in this sample may be carry-over from other donors' samples. The CDR3 amino acid sequence is: CAWSEGDNTEAFF.